Listed below are T cell receptor beta chains from one sample, sequenced in a study of OX40 agonist ivuxolimab in advanced cancers. Clones were read by immunoSEQ multiplex PCR, and TCRdb kept only the in-frame ones, dropping some. In the table there are 45,000 to 60,000 clones, approximately 90% of which are singletons. The sequences come from CD4+ or CD8+ T cells sorted from blood, collected in a trial of the OX40 agonist ivuxolimab. The receptors shown here come from an adult with an advanced solid tumor such as melanoma, head and neck, liver or kidney cancer. Each CDR3 is given with its conserved first and last residue. The order of the fields is V gene, D gene, clone size, J gene, CDR3 protein, CDR3 DNA. The D gene is left open where the match is weak. Size tells how often a clone was seen (once, few, many) or the class of an expanded clone, and some rows leave it out.

>TRBV2|NA|NA|TRBJ1-1
CASSFEGGAAFF
TGTGCCAGCAGTTTCGAGGGGGGGGCAGCTTTCTTT
>TRBV28|NA|NA|TRBJ1-1
CASSLSAGNQAFF
TGTGCCAGCAGTTTATCAGCGGGGAACCAAGCTTTCTTT
>TRBV4-1|TRBD2|few|TRBJ2-4
CASSHPPGGLLAGTKNIQYF
TGCGCCAGCAGCCACCCTCCGGGAGGGCTCCTAGCGGGGACCAAAAACATTCAGTACTTC
>TRBV28|NA|NA|TRBJ2-7
CASRPPLAVFYEQYF
TGTGCCAGCAGACCACCGTTAGCAGTATTTTACGAGCAGTACTTC
>TRBV4-1|NA|NA|TRBJ1-2
CASSQDLTNYGYTF
TGCGCCAGCAGCCAAGATTTGACAAACTATGGCTACACCTTC
>TRBV29-1|NA|NA|TRBJ2-6
CSVSGREGSGANVLTF
TGCAGCGTCAGTGGCAGGGAAGGGTCTGGGGCCAACGTCCTGACTTTC
>TRBV7-2|TRBD2|NA|TRBJ2-1
CASSRDRGLAGGSAQFF
TGTGCCAGCAGCAGGGACAGGGGCCTAGCGGGAGGGTCAGCGCAGTTCTTC
>TRBV19|NA|NA|TRBJ1-6
CASSPSGSANSPLHF
TGTGCCAGTAGTCCCTCCGGTTCAGCAAATTCACCCCTCCACTTT
>TRBV5-6|TRBD2|once|TRBJ2-1
CASSLYRASGYNEQFF
TGTGCCAGCAGCTTGTATCGGGCTAGCGGGTACAATGAGCAGTTCTTC
>TRBV9|TRBD2|NA|TRBJ2-3
CASGSGGAGDTQYF
TGTGCCAGCGGGAGCGGGGGGGCCGGCGATACGCAGTATTTT
>TRBV19|NA|NA|TRBJ2-7
CASSNTHYEQYF
TGTGCCAGTAGCAACACCCACTACGAGCAGTACTTC
>TRBV6-5|TRBD2|NA|TRBJ2-3
CASSYKASGADTQYF
TGTGCCAGCAGTTACAAGGCTAGCGGGGCAGATACGCAGTATTTT
>TRBV6-1|NA|few|TRBJ1-5
CASSEVLGSYQPQHF
TGTGCCAGCAGTGAAGTTCTGGGATCATATCAGCCCCAGCATTTT
>TRBV28|TRBD1|NA|TRBJ2-1
CASSEGGQGSWNEQFF
TGTGCCAGCAGTGAAGGGGGACAGGGCAGTTGGAATGAGCAGTTCTTC
>TRBV4-1|NA|NA|TRBJ1-2
CASSPSGGLNYGYTF
TGCGCCAGCAGCCCCAGCGGGGGGTTAAACTATGGCTACACCTTC
>TRBV4-3|NA|once|TRBJ2-7
CASSLIYQGTYEQYF
TGCGCCAGCAGCCTAATCTATCAGGGGACCTACGAGCAGTACTTC
>TRBV9|TRBD1|NA|TRBJ2-2
CASSARTGYTGELFF
TGTGCCAGCAGCGCTCGGACAGGGTACACCGGGGAGCTGTTTTTT
>TRBV5-4|TRBD2|NA|TRBJ2-7
CASSTKTSAKPYEQYF
TGTGCCAGCAGCACCAAGACTAGCGCGAAGCCCTACGAGCAGTACTTC
>TRBV11-2|TRBD1|NA|TRBJ1-2
CASSGRTGTYYGYTF
TGTGCCAGCAGCGGAAGGACAGGGACGTACTATGGCTACACCTTC
>TRBV27|TRBD2|once|TRBJ2-1
CASSPRLAGTIYNEQFF
TGTGCCAGCAGTCCAAGACTAGCGGGGACGATATACAATGAGCAGTTCTTC
>TRBV5-1|NA|NA|TRBJ1-6
CASSLNGYNSPLHF
TGCGCCAGCAGCTTGAACGGCTATAATTCACCCCTCCACTTT
>TRBV5-4|NA|NA|TRBJ2-3
CASSLVGLYTQYF
TGTGCCAGCAGCTTGGTGGGTCTCTATACGCAGTATTTT
>TRBV23-1|NA|NA|TRBJ2-3
CASSRGPKSTDTQYF
TGCGCCAGCAGCCGGGGACCCAAAAGCACAGATACGCAGTATTTT
>TRBV6-5|NA|few|TRBJ2-7
CASSRGGRLSYEQYF
TGTGCCAGCAGTCGCGGGGGCCGACTCTCCTACGAGCAGTACTTC
>TRBV10-2|NA|NA|TRBJ2-2
CASSEWAGELFF
TGCGCCAGCAGTGAGTGGGCCGGGGAGCTGTTTTTT
>TRBV2|TRBD1|once|TRBJ2-7
CASRDRRTSYEQYF
TGTGCCAGCCGGGACAGACGAACCTCCTACGAGCAGTACTTC
>TRBV18|NA|NA|TRBJ2-7
CASSSRLAEPYEQYF
TGTGCCAGCTCATCCCGGCTCGCGGAGCCCTACGAGCAGTACTTC
>TRBV18|TRBD1|NA|TRBJ1-5
CASSHEGAGNQPQHF
TGTGCCAGCTCACACGAGGGGGCTGGCAATCAGCCCCAGCATTTT
>TRBV7-6|NA|NA|TRBJ1-1
CASSLIGGLGTEAFF
TGTGCCAGCAGCTTAATTGGGGGTTTAGGGACTGAAGCTTTCTTT
>TRBV28|NA|NA|TRBJ2-7
CASSFLQGLYEQYF
TGTGCCAGCAGTTTTTTACAGGGATTATACGAGCAGTACTTC
>TRBV5-1|NA|NA|TRBJ2-4
CASSLGTGQLNIQYF
TGCGCCAGCAGCTTAGGGACCGGCCAATTAAACATTCAGTACTTC
>TRBV2|NA|NA|TRBJ1-2
CASSESALWTAYGYTF
TGTGCCAGCAGTGAGAGTGCTCTATGGACAGCCTATGGCTACACCTTC
>TRBV7-3|TRBD1|NA|TRBJ2-7
CASSPPTGSYEQYF
TGTGCCAGCAGCCCGCCGACAGGGAGCTACGAGCAGTACTTC
>TRBV27|NA|NA|TRBJ2-7
CASSLRSGVGSSYEQYF
TGTGCCAGCAGTTTAAGGTCGGGGGTTGGTTCTTCCTACGAGCAGTACTTC
>TRBV2|TRBD2|NA|TRBJ2-1
CASSRLAGGYNEQFF
TGTGCCAGCAGTCGACTAGCGGGGGGTTACAATGAGCAGTTCTTC
>TRBV6-5|TRBD1|NA|TRBJ2-7
CASSYSRSGQGFEQYF
TGTGCCAGCAGTTACTCGAGGTCCGGACAGGGGTTCGAGCAGTACTTC
>TRBV4-2|NA|NA|TRBJ2-7
CASSFGQSPHYEQYF
TGTGCCAGCAGCTTCGGACAGTCGCCCCACTACGAGCAGTACTTC
>TRBV15|TRBD1|NA|TRBJ1-2
CATSRDRTGGLYGYTF
TGTGCCACCAGCAGAGATCGAACAGGGGGGCTCTATGGCTACACCTTC
>TRBV2|NA|few|TRBJ1-2
CASAKGGINYGYTF
TGTGCCAGCGCCAAGGGGGGGATAAACTATGGCTACACCTTC
>TRBV6-6|NA|NA|TRBJ2-4
CATKDRTLAKNIQYF
TGTGCCACCAAAGACAGGACTCTAGCCAAAAACATTCAGTACTTC
>TRBV5-4|TRBD2|NA|TRBJ2-7
CASSAGTSGGAPYEQYF
TGTGCCAGCAGCGCTGGGACTAGCGGGGGGGCGCCCTACGAGCAGTACTTC
>TRBV5-1|NA|NA|TRBJ2-7
CASSSQGAGVYEQYF
TGCGCCAGCAGCTCACAGGGCGCGGGGGTCTACGAGCAGTACTTC